This is a list of T cell receptor beta chains from one sample in a study of cytomegalovirus exposure and HLA in healthy donors. Produced via immunoSEQ multiplex PCR; TCRdb's table is partial and in-frame only. The sample shows 160,000 or so clones, approximately 80% of them seen only once. Material for sequencing was PBMCs. The receptors originated from a woman in her fifties or sixties in good health and CMV-seropositive. Each CDR3 is given with its conserved first and last residue. The D gene is left open where the match is weak. Clone size is not always given. Where it is, it says once, few, many or a class for expanded clones.

j_gene	abundance	v_gene	d_gene	CDR3nt	CDR3aa
TRBJ1-4	.	TRBV10-3	.	TGTGCCATCAAGTCAGGGACTAATGAAAAACTGTTTTTT	CAIKSGTNEKLFF
TRBJ1-2	.	TRBV5-1	.	TGCGCCAGCAGCCAGGGCGATGGCTACACCTTC	CASSQGDGYTF
TRBJ1-3	.	TRBV6-5	TRBD1	TGTGCCAGCAGTCGTGGGACAGCCGGAAACACCATATATTTT	CASSRGTAGNTIYF
TRBJ2-6	.	TRBV1	.	TGCACCAGCAGCCAACACTCCGTCTCCCGCCGCACCAAAGTTAGCTCTGGGGCCAACGTCCTGACTTTC	CTSSQHSVSRRTKVSSGANVLTF
TRBJ2-1	once	TRBV18	.	TGTGCCAGCACACGAGCAGGGGACGGGAACAATGAGCAGTTCTTC	CASTRAGDGNNEQFF
TRBJ2-7	.	TRBV19	TRBD1	TGTGCCAGTAGCAACCCCCGGACAGGGGGCCTCTACGAGCAGTACTTC	CASSNPRTGGLYEQYF
TRBJ2-3	.	TRBV5-1	TRBD2	TGCGCCAGCAGCTATAGCGGGGGGTCAGATACGCAGTATTTT	CASSYSGGSDTQYF
TRBJ2-2	few	TRBV10-3	TRBD1	TGTGCCACCACACTGACAGGGATCACCGGGGAGCTGTTTTTT	CATTLTGITGELFF
TRBJ2-1	.	TRBV7-3	.	TGTGCCAGCAGCTCCAACCGGGTCGGCAATGAGCAGTTCTTC	CASSSNRVGNEQFF
TRBJ2-7	.	TRBV7-9	.	TGTGCCAGCAGCTTTGGTCGGTTTCGGCAGGGCGGTGGCGAGCAGTACTTC	CASSFGRFRQGGGEQYF
TRBJ2-3	.	TRBV27	TRBD2	TGTGCCAGCAGTGCCCGACTAGCGGGGTTAGATACGCAGTATTTT	CASSARLAGLDTQYF
TRBJ1-6	.	TRBV5-4	.	TGTGCCAGCAGCTTAGGGGGACCGAGTAATTCACCCCTCCACTTT	CASSLGGPSNSPLHF
TRBJ2-7	.	TRBV5-1	.	TGCGCCAGCAGCCCCCTCCCAGGGGTTGTGTCCTACGAGCAGTACTTC	CASSPLPGVVSYEQYF
TRBJ2-3	.	TRBV5-1	TRBD2	TGCGCCAGCAGACCGACAGCGGGGGGGCTAACAGATACGCAGTATTTT	CASRPTAGGLTDTQYF
TRBJ2-1	few	TRBV19	TRBD1	TGTGCCAGTAGTGTATACCGGGACAGGGGAAGGAATGAGCAGTTCTTC	CASSVYRDRGRNEQFF
TRBJ1-2	few	TRBV28	.	TGTGCCACCGGCGTGGGGGGAGCATATTTTTATGGCTACACCTTC	CATGVGGAYFYGYTF
TRBJ2-7	.	TRBV28	TRBD2	TGTGCCAGCAGCTCCGTAGCGGGGGAGATCTACGAGCAGTACTTC	CASSSVAGEIYEQYF
TRBJ1-3	few	TRBV5-4	.	TGTGCCAGCAGCCCGGTTAGAGGAGACACCATATATTTT	CASSPVRGDTIYF
TRBJ1-4	.	TRBV5-1	.	TGCGCCAGCAGCTTGGCCAACCAGGGTAATGAAAAACTGTTTTTT	CASSLANQGNEKLFF
TRBJ1-1	.	TRBV4-2	.	TGTGCCAGCAGCCCCCAGGGGAACAGCTATTTCTTT	CASSPQGNSYFF
TRBJ1-2	.	TRBV5-6	TRBD1	TGTGCCAGCAGCGGGACAGGGGACACCTATGGCTACACCTTC	CASSGTGDTYGYTF
TRBJ2-2	.	TRBV2	.	TGTGCCAGCAGACAGGGAGGGACCGGGGAGCTGTTTTTT	CASRQGGTGELFF
TRBJ2-3	few	TRBV28	TRBD2	TGTGCCATCCGGGGGGGGAATACGCAGTATTTT	CAIRGGNTQYF
TRBJ1-4	.	TRBV10-2	.	TGCGCCAGCAGTGAACCTCCCCCGGGTCCTAATGAAAAACTGTTTTTT	CASSEPPPGPNEKLFF
TRBJ1-1	.	TRBV19	.	TGTGCCAGTAGACAGGGTATGAACACTGAAGCTTTCTTT	CASRQGMNTEAFF
TRBJ2-2	.	TRBV10-3	TRBD2	TGTGCCATCAGTTCTAGCGGGGGGGAGCTGTTTTTT	CAISSSGGELFF
TRBJ2-7	.	TRBV5-4	TRBD1	TGTGCCAGCAGCTCGACAGGGGGCAACGAGCAGTACTTC	CASSSTGGNEQYF
TRBJ1-2	.	TRBV6-1	.	TGTGCCAGCAGTGAACGAACAGCTAACTATGGCTACACCTTC	CASSERTANYGYTF
TRBJ2-3	.	TRBV10-2	.	TGCGCCAGCAGTGAGTCCCCTAGCCTGGATACGCAGTATTTT	CASSESPSLDTQYF
TRBJ2-7	.	TRBV2	.	TGTGCCACCCAAGGGGTTGGCGACTACGAGCAGTACTTC	CATQGVGDYEQYF
TRBJ2-7	.	TRBV7-5	.	TGTGCCAGAAGTTGCCGGACAGGGGCCCACGAGCAGTACTTC	CARSCRTGAHEQYF
TRBJ2-3	.	TRBV5-1	TRBD2	TGCGCCAGCCGTCCCAACCGCCGCGGGGGGGGCGCGAGCACAGATACGCAGTATTTT	CASRPNRRGGGASTDTQYF
TRBJ1-2	.	TRBV7-2	.	TGTGCCAGCAGCTTTTCCCGTGGAGGGAACTATGGCTACACCTTC	CASSFSRGGNYGYTF
TRBJ1-5	.	TRBV6-1	TRBD1	TGTGCCAGCAGTGAAGTAGCAGGGGGCTTTCAGCCCCAGCATTTT	CASSEVAGGFQPQHF
TRBJ1-6	.	TRBV2	TRBD1	TGTGCCAGCAGTAGGACAGGGACCTATAATTCACCCCTCCACTTT	CASSRTGTYNSPLHF
TRBJ2-3	.	TRBV7-9	TRBD1	TGTGCCAGCAGCTTAATGGGGACAGTCCGCACAGATACGCAGTATTTT	CASSLMGTVRTDTQYF
TRBJ2-2	few	TRBV5-1	TRBD1	TGCGCCAGCAGCCGACGCACAGGGGGCGCACCCGGGGAGCTGTTTTTT	CASSRRTGGAPGELFF
TRBJ1-2	many	TRBV7-2	TRBD1	TGTGCCAGCAGCTTAGTAGTCGGACAGGGGGCTTTTGGCTACACCTTC	CASSLVVGQGAFGYTF
TRBJ1-1	.	TRBV6-5	TRBD1	TGTGCCAGCAAGCAGACAGGGCCCGGGAACACTGAAGCTTTCTTT	CASKQTGPGNTEAFF
TRBJ1-2	few	TRBV25-1	TRBD1	TGTGCCAGCAGACGTCCGGGACAGGAGTATGGCTACACCTTC	CASRRPGQEYGYTF
TRBJ1-1	.	TRBV7-9	TRBD1	TGTGCCAGCAGCCGTCCCGGGACAGGGGGCGGAGGAGCTTTCTTT	CASSRPGTGGGGAFF
TRBJ2-2	.	TRBV30	.	TGTGCCTGGGTGTGGCAGGGGTCGAACACCGGGGAGCTGTTTTTT	CAWVWQGSNTGELFF
TRBJ2-1	few	TRBV19	TRBD2	TGTGCCAGTAGCCCCTTAGCGGGGGGTTTCAATGAGCAGTTCTTC	CASSPLAGGFNEQFF
TRBJ1-1	.	TRBV30	.	TGTGCCTGGAGTGTCAAGGGGTGGAACACTGAAGCTTTCTTT	CAWSVKGWNTEAFF
TRBJ2-2	.	TRBV4-1	TRBD2	TGCGCCAGCAGCCAGGACTGGACTAGCGGGGGCCCCAGCAGCGGGGAGCTGTTTTTT	CASSQDWTSGGPSSGELFF
TRBJ2-7	once	TRBV20-1	TRBD1	TGCAGTGCTAGTCCAGGGGGCGAGCAGTACTTC	CSASPGGEQYF
TRBJ1-2	.	TRBV14	TRBD1	TGTGCCAGCAGCCAACCGGGACAGGGATTTGGCTACACCTTC	CASSQPGQGFGYTF
TRBJ2-7	few	TRBV7-8	.	TGTGCCAGCAGCTTAGGACAGGTCTACGAGCAGTACTTC	CASSLGQVYEQYF